This TCR beta chain was documented in a study of cytomegalovirus exposure and HLA in healthy donors (dated by TCRdb to the late 2010s). Turning to the overall study: According to an earlier analysis of a few hundred of the donors, 150 million to 200 million T cells yielded over 100 million unique TCR beta sequences and around 280 Gb of sequence data. To decide whether each TCR beta V gene segment behaved as functional or pseudogenic, an earlier analysis of some 600 of the donors relied on high-throughput TCR beta sequencing. Four to six DR-DQ haplotypes were handled as single units for association and clustering, since linkage in the cohort was strong. In addition to the first cohort of 666 subjects, a separate validation cohort of approximately 120 different subjects was used. A later analysis re-examined previously published TCR beta repertoires from just over 650 donors and added high-resolution HLA genotyping to investigate patterns of TCR occurrence. The genetic ancestry cluster associated with self-reported Caucasian donors included around 76% of the 350 to 500 genotyped donors. Donor age, sex, ethnicity and CMV serostatus were compiled together with the repertoire data. The study was designed to test whether signatures of past pathogen exposure could be identified by cataloging public T cell receptors. A later genetic analysis took genome-wide SNP genotypes for about 55% of the roughly 700 donors and used that subset as a discovery cohort. All discovery cohort repertoires had been generated on a single sequencing platform. The number of donors typed differed by locus, with 629-630 for A, B, C, DRB1 and DQB1, around 560 for DQA1, over 600 for DPA1, and under 490 for DPB1. An early release covering roughly 580 HLA-typed donors comprised about 300 gigabases of sequencing data and around 85 million unique TCR sequences. In the later analysis, no new phenotypic data were used to find candidate immune exposures; instead, reliance was placed on TCR beta sequences and their occurrence across donors. Using immunosequencing, the study profiled T cell repertoires from around 680 subjects and related those repertoires to cytomegalovirus serostatus. Among under 450 genotyped donors of the cohort, an average of around 240,000 unique TCR beta nucleotide sequences were sequenced per donor, 15% to 20% of them non-productive. The study combined high-throughput TCR immunosequencing, statistical association of individual TCRs with disease status, and machine learning to predict cytomegalovirus infection status. HLA typing included class I and class II loci at four-digit resolution. Study-wide conclusions, independent of this receptor: Assigning TCR associations to individual alleles was difficult when HLA alleles, especially DR and DQ, strongly co-occurred. Correlated functional status among segregating V segments might reflect linkage disequilibrium, but an unknown experimental factor could not be ruled out. In this cohort, only TCR beta chains were sequenced, and detectable features were limited by the absence of alpha or paired-chain data. Because HLA typing was missing for some donors at each locus, association tests included only the typed subset. Some 15 rarely observed V segments, including chromosome 9 orphons, were excluded from the earlier analysis of about 500 of the donors because counts were too low. A further reported finding was that TCR beta sequences accurately predicted the HLA-A and HLA-B alleles for most subjects in the first cohort. In the study, roughly 160 TCR beta chains were listed as associated with cytomegalovirus. In a later genetic analysis, fewer N-insertions in productive TCRs were reported among donors in an Asian-associated ancestry cluster than the roughly 700-donor mean. In an earlier analysis of 587 of the donors, most TCR beta V segments appeared in productive rearrangements about 87% or about 30% of the time, broadly matching IMGT annotations. A later analysis found that HLA-associated TCR beta chains were more clonally expanded and had lower generation probabilities than equally common non-associated chains. According to a later analysis, TCR association rates differed among HLA loci, with DRB1 alleles showing the most associated TCRs and HLA-C alleles showing the fewest. Most TCR sequences were seen in very few donors, while some public TCRs were found in many individuals. Cytomegalovirus status was reported to be diagnosed by the classifier with high specificity and sensitivity in both the original and validation cohorts. For the cohort, immune exposure information was limited to CMV serostatus. In a later analysis, several top co-occurrence clusters were reported to appear linked to parvovirus B19, influenza, CMV and Epstein-Barr virus. A group of highly shared sequence variants was considered likely to be a technical artifact of the sequencing pipeline. In vitro tests confirmed that three of the cytomegalovirus-associated TCR beta chains recognize cytomegalovirus antigens. A later analysis found that most CMV-associated TCR beta chains appeared HLA-restricted, with HLA associations seemingly driven largely by CMV exposure. In a later analysis, some 18,000 TCR beta sequences were associated with specific HLA alleles at a false discovery rate of 0.05. V-gene and J-gene trimming of TCR beta chains was associated with a missense DCLRE1C variant in a later genetic analysis, and the association was replicated in an independent cohort. According to the authors, the approach could potentially be generalized to other disease states and immunological phenotypes. The presence/absence analyses assumed that sequencing depth was roughly uniform across donors, and that assumption may not be true.

This clone showed up just a few times. Its cognate antigen has yet to be identified. No much larger clone exists at a distance of one base, and base qualities are not known. The cohort comprised 666 healthy bone marrow donors. Cohort members were all nominally healthy when sampled, although unrecorded immune exposures were likely present. The donor tested CMV seronegative, placing the donor among the 350 or so seronegative members of the cohort. Every donor gave a peripheral blood sample, and the peripheral blood mononuclear cells from that sample were used for TCR beta sequencing. The Qiagen DNeasy Blood Extraction Kit was used to extract genomic DNA from the blood cell samples. The library relied on the immunoSEQ multiplex PCR assay. For the multiplex PCR, a mixture combining 60 forward primers for TCR Vbeta segments and 13 reverse primers for TCR Jbeta segments was used. Amplification of the CDR3 region of rearranged TCR beta genes was performed with a multiplex PCR assay on genomic DNA. Amplified TCR beta libraries were sequenced as 87-base-pair reads on the Illumina HiSeq System. On the authors' methods: In a later analysis, tens of millions of unique TCR beta chains were counted across the 500 to 850 repertoires, and roughly 10 million of these chains were shared by at least two donors. To remove PCR and sequencing errors, raw reads were error-corrected and collapsed into unique sequences using a nearest-neighbor algorithm that merged closely related sequences. CDR3 sequences were aligned to IMGT reference sequences to assign V, D and J gene segments. For a sequence to be retained, at least a six-nucleotide match to both a V gene segment and a J gene segment was required. A rearrangement was called productive if the CDR3 had no stop codons and remained in frame with V and J, and every other rearrangement was called non-productive. CDR3 was defined by IMGT convention, running from the second conserved V-encoded cysteine to the conserved J-encoded phenylalanine. The earlier analysis of about 620 of the donors excluded sequences that lacked an unambiguous match to a single V gene segment. An earlier analysis of 550 to 650 of the donors classified V segments as functional when productive rearrangements were above 56.7% and as segregating when the standard deviation between donors was above 5%. A statistical classification framework was built for diagnosing cytomegalovirus status from the catalog of TCR beta chain sequences. V and J gene assignment, in a later analysis, came from comparing TCR nucleotide sequences with IMGT/GENE-DB human TR gene sequences. In a later analysis, CDR3 sequences and most-parsimonious VDJ recombination scenarios were assigned using the TCRdist pipeline. In a later analysis, each TCR beta chain was defined by its CDR3 amino acid sequence together with its V-gene family, and reads without a unique V-gene family were excluded. A later analysis removed roughly 590 highly shared, low-generation-probability nucleotide sequences to deal with suspected cross-contamination and a sequencing artifact. For each public chain, a later analysis derived a clonal expansion index from normalized ranks of inferred template counts within each repertoire. A later analysis computed generation probabilities with a VDJ recombination model fitted to out-of-frame rearrangements, and checked the results against IGoR. Hypergeometric tests were used in a later analysis to score TCR-TCR, TCR-HLA and TCR-CMV co-occurrence, with a repertoire-size bias correction applied to the TCR pairs. A later analysis estimated false discovery rates by permuting HLA or CMV assignments 20 times. In a later analysis, co-occurring TCRs were grouped using DBSCAN, with TCRdist sequence similarity added in when clustering inside HLA-allele-positive subsets. Repertoires with fewer than 30,000 or more than 120,000 public chains, plus five repertoires with anomalous nucleotide sharing, were excluded from co-occurrence clustering. This immuneACCESS table, as held by TCRdb, lists in-frame sequences with V and J called but not all clones. Of the missing ones, under half trace to an unresolved V gene in checked studies; the others have no known cause. That table furnishes V, J and clone size, whereas the DNA furnished D and trimming. A total of some 91,000 clones appear in this sample, 60% to 80% of them only once. The top ten constitute about 3.3% of the sample.

This receptor was taken from a man aged 40-55 years in good health and CMV-seronegative. The sample comprised PBMCs.

The nucleotides read TGTGCCAGCAGGGGCGGGGGGGAGGAGACCCAGTACTTC. This gives the protein CASRGGGEETQYF. This sequence uses TRBV2 and TRBJ2-5; TRBD2 agrees with 9 junctional bases. CDR1 and CDR2, per the germline V gene, are SNHLY and FYNNEI. The CDR3 goes from the cysteine to the phenylalanine over 13 residues. The entry retains the CDR3 DNA only, 39 bases that are in frame from base 1. V loses 6 bases at its end and J loses 5 bases; junction bases beyond the gene matches: 4. This CDR3, with the reference TRBV2 and TRBJ2-5 proteins standing in past its ends, gives the full variable domain EPEVTQTPSHQVTQMGQEVILRCVPISNHLYFYWYRQILGQKVEFLVSFYNNEISEKSEIFDDQFSVERPDGSNFTLKIRSTKLEDSAMYFCASRGGGEETQYFGPGTRLLVL.